The 21 T cell receptor beta chains below come from one sample, sequenced in a study of control samples from healthy donors and cancer patients. Clones were sequenced by immunoSEQ multiplex PCR, and TCRdb holds only the in-frame ones, with some missing. The sample has about 170,000 clones, 91% seen once. Input material: blood. These receptors all stem from a woman under 40 in good health.

The J gene is TRBJ1-2, the V gene TRBV20-1; 9 bases match TRBD1. V lost 6 bases, J lost 7 bases, and 3 bases stayed unmatched. Germline CDR1 reads DFQATT; CDR2 reads SNEGSKA (reference sequence). The CDR3 runs to 11 residues. In DNA form, the CDR3 reads TGCAGTGCCGTGACAGGGGGTGGCTACACCTTC. Translating it yields CSAVTGGGYTF.

Here the CDR3 reads CASSLVGAPNTEAFF. For the CDR3, the DNA is TGTGCCAGCAGCTTAGTTGGTGCGCCGAACACTGAAGCTTTCTTT. This sequence joins TRBV13 and TRBJ1-1, with D uncertain. This CDR3 has 15 amino acids. V lost 1 base and J lost 1, with 10 bases in between. Germline loops: CDR1 PRHDT, CDR2 FYEKMQ (reference sequence).

This chain links TRBV27 with TRBJ2-5; TRBD2 aligns across 8 bases. Looked up from germline, CDR1 is MNHEY and CDR2 is SMNVEV (reference sequence). The CDR3 totals 14 residues. J lost 5 bases, V lost 2 bases, and 4 bases had no gene match. CDR3 protein: CASSLGGGRETQYF. The CDR3 DNA follows: TGTGCCAGCAGTTTAGGTGGCGGGAGGGAGACCCAGTACTTC.

V gene TRBV6-4 combines with J gene TRBJ2-3; 10 bases line up with TRBD1. The CDR3 contains 15 residues. J was trimmed by 5 bases and V by 2 bases; bases with no gene match: 4. From germline, CDR1 is MRHNA and CDR2 SNTAGT. CDR3 sequence: CASSDGQGGIDTQYF. Written as DNA, the CDR3 is TGTGCCAGCAGTGACGGACAGGGGGGGATAGATACGCAGTATTTT.

The chain uses TRBV5-1 and TRBJ1-1, with a weak D call TRBD1 (5 bases). Trimming removed 0 bases at V and 4 bases at J, with 7 bases between. Germline V lookup: CDR1 SGHRS, CDR2 YFSETQ. The CDR3 length is 13 residues. CDR3 coding DNA: TGCGCCAGCAGCTTGGAGGGGCCCACTGAAGCTTTCTTT. It specifies CASSLEGPTEAFF.

With respect to this clone: The identical CDR3 is also encoded by other nucleotide sequences in the sample. The chain couples TRBV6-2 or TRBV6-3 to TRBJ1-5, with D unresolved. Germline assignment: CDR1 MNHEY and CDR2 SVGEGT. The CDR3 is 13 residues long. V was pared by 0 bases and J by 1 base, with 1 base between. CDR3 residues: CASSYSSNQPQHF. In nucleotides, the CDR3 is TGTGCCAGCAGTTACTCCAGCAATCAGCCCCAGCATTTT.

The chain employs TRBV3-1 (or the pseudogene TRBV3-2) and TRBJ2-1; 7 bases line up with TRBD2. CDR1 is LGHDT and CDR2 is YNNKEL in the germline V gene (reference sequence). The CDR3 runs 16 residues. After removal of 0 bases from V and 2 bases from J, the junction contained 4 bases not matched to a gene. CDR3 sequence (DNA): TGTGCCAGCAGCCAAGAGGGTGGACTAGCCTACAATGAGCAGTTCTTC. Amino acid sequence: CASSQEGGLAYNEQFF.

This chain joins TRBV28 and TRBJ1-2; D ambiguous. Trimming shortened V by 10 bases and J by 2 bases, and 8 bases separated the two germline ends. The V gene's germline CDR1 is MDHEN and CDR2 SYDVKM. This CDR3 spans 11 amino acids. This CDR3 reads CATEANYGYTF. CDR3 nucleotides: TGTGCCACCGAAGCCAACTATGGCTACACCTTC.

The rearrangement links TRBV25-1 to TRBJ1-2; no clear D gene. Trimming shortened V by 4 bases and J by 2 bases, and 8 bases separated the two germline ends. Germline CDR1 MGHDK, CDR2 SYGVNS. This CDR3 comprises 13 residues. CDR3 bases: TGTGCCAGCAGTGCTACGGCCAACTATGGCTACACCTTC. Amino acid sequence: CASSATANYGYTF.

The chain couples TRBV28 to TRBJ2-7; 10 bases fit TRBD2. After removal of 5 bases from V and 5 bases from J, the junction contained 9 bases not matched to a gene. The CDR3 covers 15 residues. The V gene's germline CDR1 is MDHEN and CDR2 SYDVKM. CDR3 nucleotide sequence: TGTGCCAGCAGTCCCTCGCTAGCGGGAGTCCACGAGCAGTACTTC. It yields the protein CASSPSLAGVHEQYF.

This clone has just one count. V and J are TRBV28 and TRBJ1-1, with D tentatively TRBD1 (6 bases). Germline-derived CDR1 and CDR2 are MDHEN and SYDVKM. Trimming cost V 2 bases and J 2 bases, with 15 bases left between them. The length of the CDR3 is 16 residues. In nucleotides, the CDR3 is TGTGCCAGCAGTTTAAGTGGGCAGGGGAAAAACACTGAAGCTTTCTTT. It is translated as CASSLSGQGKNTEAFF.

This clone was recorded only once. The chain recombines TRBV11-3 with TRBJ1-1, with 9 bases identical to TRBD1. The CDR3 is made up of 16 amino acids. The germline V gene encodes CDR1 SGHNT and CDR2 YENEEA. V gave up 3 bases and J gave up 1 base; unmatched junction bases: 6. CDR3 in DNA: TGTGCCAGCAGCTTTTCGGACAGGGGTTGGAACACTGAAGCTTTCTTT. This codes for CASSFSDRGWNTEAFF.

V gene TRBV6-2 or TRBV6-3 combines with J gene TRBJ2-2; 9 nucleotides align to TRBD2. J lost 4 bases, V lost 2 bases, and 5 bases had no gene match. The CDR3 loop spans 16 amino acids. CDR1 is MNHEY and CDR2 is SVGEGT in the germline V gene. The CDR3 is CASSYGSGSVTGELFF. In DNA form, the CDR3 reads TGTGCCAGCAGTTACGGTAGCGGGAGCGTCACCGGGGAGCTGTTTTTT.

Worth noting for this clone: This sample includes further DNA sequences coding for the same CDR3. J is TRBJ2-7 and V is TRBV7-9; 9 nucleotides align to TRBD1. The V gene's germline CDR1 is SEHNR and CDR2 FQNEAQ (reference sequence). The CDR3 has 14 residues. With 5 bases clipped from V and 2 bases from J, the junction kept 4 bases outside the gene matches. CDR3 amino acids: CASSPGTGPYEQYF. CDR3 nucleotides: TGTGCCAGCAGCCCCGGGACAGGGCCCTACGAGCAGTACTTC.

This clone was picked up one time. The chain joins TRBV27 to TRBJ1-2, with D unresolved. The CDR3 runs 14 residues. V lost 2 bases to trimming and J lost 0 bases, with 7 bases between them. CDR1 and CDR2 (germline): MNHEY, SMNVEV (reference sequence). CDR3 DNA: TGTGCCAGCAGTTTACCGGGCACTAACTATGGCTACACCTTC. Amino acid sequence: CASSLPGTNYGYTF.

V is TRBV11-2 and J is TRBJ2-1, with 13 bases aligning to TRBD2. Germline V gene sequence: CDR1 SGHAT, CDR2 FQNNGV. The CDR3 length is 15 residues. J was trimmed by 6 bases and V by 3 bases; bases with no gene match: 2. The CDR3 DNA follows: TGTGCCAGCAGCTTTACTAGCGGGGGGGCCAATGAGCAGTTCTTC. Its translation is CASSFTSGGANEQFF. Full variable domain (remainder filled in from reference TRBV11-2 and TRBJ2-1): EAGVAQSPRYKIIEKRQSVAFWCNPISGHATLYWYQQILGQGPKLLIQFQNNGVVDDSQLPKDRFSAERLKGVDSTLKIQPAKLEDSAVYLCASSFTSGGANEQFFGPGTRLTVL.

This clone has a single count. The rearrangement links TRBV4-3 to TRBJ2-6; no clear D. Germline V gives CDR1 LGHNA, CDR2 YSLEER. This CDR3 is built from 15 residues. Trimming pared 2 bases from V and 0 bases from J, leaving 5 bases between. Here the CDR3 DNA reads TGCGCCAGCAGCCAATGGCTCTCTGGGGCCAACGTCCTGACTTTC. It yields the protein CASSQWLSGANVLTF.

The V gene is TRBV5-1, the J gene TRBJ2-7; 12 bases map to TRBD1. The CDR3 totals 14 residues. Per the germline V gene, CDR1 is SGHRS and CDR2 is YFSETQ. Trimming cost V 7 bases and J 6 bases; bases outside gene matches: 8. This chain's CDR3 is CASGTWDRGREQYF. In nucleotides, the CDR3 is TGCGCCAGCGGGACCTGGGACAGGGGGCGCGAGCAGTACTTC.

The V gene is TRBV4-3, the J gene TRBJ2-7; D gene ambiguous. Trimming took 0 bases from V and 3 from J, leaving 9 bases between them. The germline V gene has CDR1 LGHNA and CDR2 YSLEER. This CDR3 region has 14 residues. In nucleotides, the CDR3 is TGCGCCAGCAGCCAAGAAAGTGTGGTCTACGAGCAGTACTTC. This codes for CASSQESVVYEQYF.

The V call is TRBV2, the J call TRBJ2-7; D is ambiguous. The CDR3 is made up of 13 amino acids. Germline CDR1 reads SNHLY; CDR2 reads FYNNEI. Trimming stripped 3 bases from V and 2 bases from J, with 8 bases between. In nucleotides, the CDR3 is TGTGCCAGCAGTGAGAGACCCCCCTACGAGCAGTACTTC. This sequence encodes CASSERPPYEQYF.

This clone was seen more than once but under ten times. This sequence joins TRBV6-5 and TRBJ2-6; tentatively, D is TRBD2 (5 bases). V lost 0 bases to trimming and J lost 0 bases, with 6 bases between them. This CDR3 is 16 amino acids long. CDR1 is MNHEY and CDR2 is SVGAGI in the germline V gene. CDR3 amino acids: CASSYSGVSGANVLTF. CDR3 DNA sequence: TGTGCCAGCAGTTACTCGGGAGTCTCTGGGGCCAACGTCCTGACTTTC.